This passage covers 29 T cell receptor beta chains from one sample sequenced in a study of cytomegalovirus exposure and HLA in healthy donors. Primers for the PCR totalled 60 Vbeta and 13 Jbeta. Libraries were prepared by immunoSEQ multiplex PCR; TCRdb keeps only in-frame clonotypes and omits some of them. The sample has 140,000 or so clones, 80% to 90% seen once. The sample comprised PBMCs. Receptor source: a middle-aged woman in good health and CMV-seropositive.

V usage is TRBV10-3 and J usage is TRBJ1-4, with TRBD1 identical over 9 bases. CDR3 length: 13 residues. V was clipped by 5 bases and J by 8 bases; unmatched bases: 3. Germline V gene lookup returns CDR1 ENHRY and CDR2 SYGVKD. This CDR3 reads CAISPGTGEKLFF. CDR3 nucleotides: TGTGCCATCAGTCCCGGGACAGGGGAAAAACTGTTTTTT.

There are a few counts of this clone. The V gene is TRBV28, the J gene TRBJ2-1, with 10 bases fitting TRBD1. The germline V gene encodes CDR1 MDHEN and CDR2 SYDVKM. With 7 bases clipped from V and 1 base from J, the junction kept 10 bases outside the gene matches. The CDR3 sequence is 17 residues long. The CDR3 loop reads CASTTPWGQGSYNEQFF. The CDR3 nucleotides read TGTGCCAGCACCACTCCTTGGGGACAGGGGTCCTACAATGAGCAGTTCTTC.

This clone was seen a single time. The V and J genes are TRBV2 and TRBJ2-3; 9 positions match TRBD2. Germline values: CDR1 SNHLY, CDR2 FYNNEI. The CDR3 loop spans 16 amino acids. The J segment lost 0 bases and the V segment lost 6 bases, leaving 7 bases of the junction unmatched. The CDR3 DNA sequence: TGTGCCAGCAGAGATGGACTAGCGACAAGCACAGATACGCAGTATTTT. As protein: CASRDGLATSTDTQYF.

The gene calls are TRBV7-9 and TRBJ2-5, with 8 bases aligning to TRBD2. With V trimmed by 5 bases and J by 5 bases, 13 bases remained unmatched. Germline values: CDR1 SEHNR, CDR2 FQNEAQ (reference sequence). This CDR3 is built from 16 residues. CDR3 sequence (DNA): TGTGCCAGCAGCCCTTCCGGGGGGACTAGGCGGGAGACCCAGTACTTC. Translated: CASSPSGGTRRETQYF.

The chain employs TRBV29-1 and TRBJ2-7, with TRBD1 matching over 9 bases. Germline-derived CDR1 and CDR2 are SQVTM and ANQGSEA. This CDR3 is 13 amino acids long. Germline trimming cut 5 bases from V and 3 bases from J; bases unmatched to any gene: 5. The DNA for the CDR3 is TGCAGCGTTTCCGGACAGGGGAGCTACGAGCAGTACTTC. Its protein product is CSVSGQGSYEQYF.

The chain employs TRBV11-2 and TRBJ2-7, with TRBD2 matching over 7 bases. Trimming cost V 5 bases and J 1 base; bases outside gene matches: 5. From germline, CDR1 is SGHAT and CDR2 FQNNGV. CDR3 length equals 14 residues. CDR3: CASSLKRGSYEQYF. The CDR3 region has the DNA TGTGCCAGCAGCCTCAAGCGGGGTTCCTACGAGCAGTACTTC.

This rearrangement joins TRBV5-6 to TRBJ1-1; D is ambiguous. From germline, CDR1 is SGHDT and CDR2 YYEEEE. The CDR3 totals 14 residues. V lost 0 bases and J 4 bases, leaving 10 bases between the germline ends. Here the CDR3 reads CASSLVPSFTEAFF. Here the CDR3 DNA reads TGTGCCAGCAGCTTGGTTCCCAGTTTCACTGAAGCTTTCTTT. The full variable domain, with the rest looked up from reference TRBV5-6 and TRBJ1-1, is DAGVTQSPTHLIKTRGQQVTLRCSPKSGHDTVSWYQQALGQGPQFIFQYYEEEERQRGNFPDRFSGHQFPNYSSELNVNALLLGDSALYLCASSLVPSFTEAFFGQGTRLTVV.

The CDR3 protein is CASRFTRDRPYGYTF. CDR3 nucleotides: TGTGCAAGTCGCTTTACCCGGGACAGGCCCTATGGCTACACCTTC. This chain joins TRBV12-2 and TRBJ1-2; whether TRBD1, the table's D call, matches the DNA was not checked. TRBV12-2 is given as a pseudogene. The CDR3 sequence is 15 residues long.

The genes are TRBV4-3 and TRBJ1-5; the D is unclear. CDR1 is LGHNA and CDR2 is YSLEER in the germline V gene. Trimming pared 0 bases from V and 3 bases from J, leaving 9 bases between. This CDR3 has 15 amino acids. CDR3 DNA: TGCGCCAGCAGCCAAGATAGTTCGCCCAATCAGCCCCAGCATTTT. The encoded protein is CASSQDSSPNQPQHF.

The V call is TRBV5-1, the J call TRBJ2-7; weak D call: TRBD2 (5 bases). Trimming took off 3 bases at V and 5 bases at J, with 21 bases between the two ends. The CDR3 is 16 amino acids. Germline V CDR1 and CDR2: SGHRS, YFSETQ. CDR3 nucleotide sequence: TGCGCCAGCAGCTCGCTGGTACGGGGATCCGGGGACGAGCAGTACTTC. Its protein is CASSSLVRGSGDEQYF.

The rearrangement joins TRBV6-1 to TRBJ1-2; D ambiguous. Germline CDR1 reads MNHNS; CDR2 reads SASEGT. V lost 1 base to trimming and J lost 2 bases, with 8 bases between them. The CDR3 has 14 residues. CDR3: CASSEGQVNYGYTF. The CDR3 nucleotides read TGTGCCAGCAGTGAAGGGCAGGTCAACTATGGCTACACCTTC.

The chain links TRBV6-5 to TRBJ1-2, with a weak D call TRBD1 (5 bases). Trimming cost V 0 bases and J 0 bases, with 11 bases left between them. The CDR3 spans 16 residues. CDR1 and CDR2 from the germline V gene are MNHEY and SVGAGI. The CDR3 DNA sequence: TGTGCCAGCAGTTACTCACCAGGGATAGCTAACTATGGCTACACCTTC. It is translated as CASSYSPGIANYGYTF.

This clone was picked up a small number of times. The chain links TRBV27 to TRBJ1-5; a weak D match, TRBD1 (6 bases). CDR3 length equals 14 residues. Looked up from germline, CDR1 is MNHEY and CDR2 is SMNVEV (reference sequence). The germline V and J ends were trimmed by 3 bases and 1 base, with 7 bases remaining between them. CDR3 protein: CASSLDRSNQPQHF. The CDR3 region has the DNA TGTGCCAGCAGTTTGGACAGAAGCAATCAGCCCCAGCATTTT.

The V and J genes are TRBV9 and TRBJ1-6, with D unclear. The CDR3 consists of 14 residues. V was shortened by 0 bases and J by 7 bases, with 8 bases between the two germline ends. Per the germline V gene, CDR1 is SGDLS and CDR2 is YYNGEE. The CDR3 here is CASSVGGSNSPLHF. DNA for the CDR3: TGTGCCAGCAGCGTAGGAGGGTCCAATTCACCCCTCCACTTT.

The J gene is TRBJ2-2, the V gene TRBV6-5; 7 bases are a match to TRBD1. This CDR3 has 13 amino acids. Trimming at V came to 11 bases and at J to 6 bases, leaving 9 bases not matched to a gene. The germline gives CDR1 MNHEY, CDR2 SVGAGI. CDR3 bases: TGTGCCCGCGAGGGGGCCGGAGCCGGGGAGCTGTTTTTT. It codes for CAREGAGAGELFF.

This chain connects TRBV25-1 to TRBJ2-6, with 7 nucleotides matching TRBD2. The V gene's germline CDR1 is MGHDK and CDR2 SYGVNS. This CDR3 contains 17 residues. Trimming removed 4 bases from V and 2 bases from J; junction bases left unmatched: 8. Written as DNA, the CDR3 is TGTGCCAGCAGTGCCCTAAGGGCGGGGGCTGGGGCCAACGTCCTGACTTTC. Its protein is CASSALRAGAGANVLTF.

The chain combines TRBV30 with TRBJ2-1; 11 nucleotides align to TRBD2. This CDR3 region has 15 residues. Looked up from germline, CDR1 is GTSNPN and CDR2 is SVGIG (reference sequence). The J segment lost 9 bases and the V segment lost 0 bases, leaving 7 bases of the junction unmatched. DNA for the CDR3: TGTGCCTGGAGTGTACGAACTAGCGGGAGTGTTGAGCAGTTCTTC. Its translation is CAWSVRTSGSVEQFF.

V usage is TRBV12-5 and J usage is TRBJ2-7, with D hard to call. The V end lost 1 base, the J end lost 3 bases, and 4 bases lay between the germline ends. CDR3 size: 12 residues. The germline V gene has CDR1 LGHNT and CDR2 FRNRAP. The chain's CDR3 is CASGLGYYEQYF. CDR3 nucleotide sequence: TGTGCTAGTGGTTTGGGTTACTACGAGCAGTACTTC.

This clone was seen a few times. This sequence joins TRBV4-3 and TRBJ2-2; D might be TRBD2 (5 bases). The CDR3 length is 13 residues. V was shortened by 1 base and J by 8 bases, with 8 bases between the two germline ends. Germline loops: CDR1 LGHNA, CDR2 YSLEER. DNA for the CDR3: TGCGCCAGCAGCCAAGGTTTAGCGGGGGAGCTGTTTTTT. Translation: CASSQGLAGELFF.

This chain uses TRBV11-2 with TRBJ1-5; 10 bases align to TRBD1. Unmatched junction bases numbered 8, after V lost 5 bases and J lost 1 base. Looked up from germline, CDR1 is SGHAT and CDR2 is FQNNGV. The CDR3 has 17 residues. CDR3 amino acids: CASSLRQGAESNQPQHF. The CDR3 bases are TGTGCCAGCAGCCTCCGACAGGGGGCGGAGAGCAATCAGCCCCAGCATTTT.

The V gene is TRBV28, the J gene TRBJ2-1; 9 bases line up with TRBD2. The germline V gene encodes CDR1 MDHEN and CDR2 SYDVKM. V lost 5 bases and J lost 7; bases outside the gene matches: 6. This CDR3 is built from 14 residues. The CDR3 protein is CASSNSGSENEQFF. The CDR3 DNA sequence: TGTGCCAGCAGTAATAGCGGGAGTGAAAATGAGCAGTTCTTC.

The J gene is TRBJ2-7, the V gene TRBV2; 8 nucleotides match TRBD1. Germline V gene sequence: CDR1 SNHLY, CDR2 FYNNEI. V gave up 2 bases and J gave up 2 bases; unmatched junction bases: 5. This CDR3 has 15 amino acids. Written as DNA, the CDR3 is TGTGCCAGCAGTGAAACGGACAGGGCTCCCTACGAGCAGTACTTC. The encoded protein is CASSETDRAPYEQYF.

The chain has TRBV19 and TRBJ2-7, with D maybe TRBD1 (6 bases). The germline gives CDR1 LNHDA, CDR2 SQIVND (reference sequence). The ends were cut back, 10 bases at V and 3 bases at J, with 19 bases in the middle. The CDR3 covers 14 residues. This chain's CDR3 is CATALRDKNYEQYF. The CDR3 nucleotides read TGTGCCACCGCGCTCCGGGACAAGAACTACGAGCAGTACTTC. The full variable domain, rest sourced from reference TRBV19 and TRBJ2-7, is DGGITQSPKYLFRKEGQNVTLSCEQNLNHDAMYWYRQDPGQGLRLIYYSQIVNDFQKGDIAEGYSVSREKKESFPLTVTSAQKNPTAFYLCATALRDKNYEQYFGPGTRLTVT.

The chain couples TRBV10-1 to TRBJ2-3, with 7 bases identical to TRBD1. Per germline, CDR1 WNHNN and CDR2 SYGVQD (reference sequence). This CDR3 comprises 21 residues. Trimming removed 4 bases from V and 4 bases from J; junction bases left unmatched: 26. The CDR3 nucleotides read TGCGCCAGCAGTGCCCCGGGGAGTGGACAGGCGATTTCAGCGATATCAGATACGCAGTATTTT. Amino acid sequence: CASSAPGSGQAISAISDTQYF.

This clone has at least ten counts. The CDR3 DNA reads as TGTGCCAGCTCACCGGTACAGGGGGGCAATGAAAAACTGTTTTTT. Translating gives CASSPVQGGNEKLFF. The chain has TRBV18 and TRBJ1-4; 8 nucleotides match TRBD1. CDR1 KGHSH and CDR2 LQKENI come from the germline V gene. Germline trimming cut 3 bases from V and 5 bases from J; bases unmatched to any gene: 5. CDR3 size: 15 residues.

V gene TRBV7-8 combines with J gene TRBJ1-4; weak D call: TRBD1 (5 bases). Trimming removed 3 bases from V and 5 bases from J, with 16 bases in between. Per germline, CDR1 SGHVS and CDR2 FQNEAQ. The CDR3 is 16 amino acids. Here the CDR3 DNA reads TGTGCCAGCAGCTTGGGACTTCACGGGGGAAATGAAAAACTGTTTTTT. This sequence encodes CASSLGLHGGNEKLFF.

The V gene is TRBV19, the J gene TRBJ2-7, with TRBD1 as a possible D gene (5 bases). The CDR3 has 13 residues. Germline loops: CDR1 LNHDA, CDR2 SQIVND (reference sequence). V dropped 4 bases and J dropped 4 bases, with 11 bases sitting between them. The CDR3 loop is CASSKGAGYEQYF. The CDR3 DNA reads as TGTGCCAGTAGTAAAGGGGCTGGATACGAGCAGTACTTC. The full variable domain, with the rest looked up from reference TRBV19 and TRBJ2-7, is DGGITQSPKYLFRKEGQNVTLSCEQNLNHDAMYWYRQDPGQGLRLIYYSQIVNDFQKGDIAEGYSVSREKKESFPLTVTSAQKNPTAFYLCASSKGAGYEQYFGPGTRLTVT.

CDR3 sequence: CASSLTRDRGLGYTF. CDR3 DNA sequence: TGTGCCAGCAGTCTAACCCGGGACAGGGGGCTTGGCTACACCTTC. The chain has TRBV27 and TRBJ1-2, with TRBD1 matching 12 bases. This CDR3 has 15 residues. The germline CDR1 and CDR2 sequences are MNHEY and SMNVEV (reference sequence). After removal of 5 bases from V and 7 bases from J, the junction contained 8 bases not matched to a gene.

The J gene is TRBJ2-1, the V gene TRBV4-1; TRBD2 agrees at 11 bases. This CDR3 region has 18 residues. V shed 3 bases and J 2 bases; nucleotides not matched to a gene: 9. CDR1 is MGHRA, CDR2 YSYEKL, per germline. The CDR3, as DNA: TGCGCCAGCAGCCATCCGACTAGCGGGATTATCACCTACAATGAGCAGTTCTTC. Translation gives CASSHPTSGIITYNEQFF.